Listed below are T cell receptor beta chains from one sample, sequenced in a study of response to subunit inactivated influenza vaccine. MiXCR was run by TCRdb on the RT-PCR reads, yielding one entry per CDR3 protein. This repertoire shows a few hundred thousand distinct CDR3 sequences, 20% to 25% found once; its top ten account for 10% to 13%. The sequences come from PBMCs from blood, collected about 20 months after vaccination. Receptor source: a man aged 50 to 69 who received an inactivated influenza vaccine. Both conserved end residues are part of each CDR3. The order of the fields is CDR3 length, clone size, D gene, V gene, J gene, CDR3 DNA, CDR3 protein. A D gene is named only where the DNA matches it firmly. For some rows the clone size is stated as once, few or many, or as a class when expanded; others skip it.

>12|-|-|TRBV20-1|TRBJ1-6
TGCAGTGCTAGTGCGGGGGAATGGGCCCTCCACTTT
CSASAGEWALHF
>16|-|-|TRBV4-2|TRBJ2-3
TGTGCCAGCAGCCAACCAGGGACCTTTAGGACAGATACGCAGTATTTT
CASSQPGTFRTDTQYF
>15|many|-|TRBV3-1|TRBJ1-1
TGTGCCAGCAGCCAAGAGGGACTGTTGAACACTGAAGCTTTCTTT
CASSQEGLLNTEAFF
>15|-|TRBD2|TRBV9|TRBJ2-5
TGTGCCAGCAGCGGGACTAGCGGGGGGCGGGAGACCCAGTACTTC
CASSGTSGGRETQYF
>18|-|-|TRBV6-5|TRBJ1-2
TGTGCCAGCAGTTACTCGCTCCCATACCCCGGACAGAACTATGGCTACACCTTC
CASSYSLPYPGQNYGYTF
>13|few|-|TRBV12-3/TRBV12-4|TRBJ2-4
TGTGCCAGCAGTTGGAAGGGTTTTGACATTCAGTACTTC
CASSWKGFDIQYF
>18|-|-|TRBV5-1|TRBJ1-3
TGCGCCAGCAGCTTGGGGTCGGGCTCTCTCCTCTCTGGAAACACCATATATTTT
CASSLGSGSLLSGNTIYF
>13|-|TRBD2|TRBV12-3/TRBV12-4|TRBJ2-5
TGTGCCAGCAGTTGGCGGGAGTTCGAGACCCAGTACTTC
CASSWREFETQYF
>14|-|TRBD1|TRBV28|TRBJ1-4
TGTGCCAGCAGATCCGGGACAGGGTTTGGCGGACTGTTTTTT
CASRSGTGFGGLFF
>12|many|-|TRBV6-6|TRBJ1-5
TGTGCCAGCAGTCCACCCAATCAGCCCCAGCATTTT
CASSPPNQPQHF
>15|-|TRBD1|TRBV12-3/TRBV12-4|TRBJ1-4
TGTGCCAGCAGTAAAAGACAGGGGCGGAGTGAAAAACTGTTTTTT
CASSKRQGRSEKLFF
>18|few|TRBD2|TRBV11-1|TRBJ2-7
TGTGCCAGCAGCTTACTCCTTTACGGGACTAGCGGCTCCTACGAGCAGTACTTC
CASSLLLYGTSGSYEQYF
>14|-|-|TRBV23-1|TRBJ1-5
TGCGCCACTATCGGGGGACCGTTAAATCAGCCCCAGCATTTT
CATIGGPLNQPQHF
>14|-|TRBD1|TRBV5-6|TRBJ1-1
TGTGCCAGCAGCTTGCAGGGGGCTCCTCCGAGGGCTTTCTTT
CASSLQGAPPRAFF
>14|few|-|TRBV4-2|TRBJ2-5
TGTGCCAGCAGCCATATTGACACAAAAGAGACCCAGTACTTC
CASSHIDTKETQYF
>14|-|-|TRBV3-1|TRBJ2-1
TGTGCCAGCAGCCTATTTCATGGGGCCGATGAGCAGTTCTTC
CASSLFHGADEQFF
>13|many|-|TRBV9|TRBJ2-7
TGTGCCAGCAGCCCTTCTCTATCCTACGAGCAGTACTTC
CASSPSLSYEQYF
>13|-|-|TRBV3-1|TRBJ1-5
TGTGCCAGCAGCTGGACGGGATATCAGCCCCAGCATTTT
CASSWTGYQPQHF
>14|-|-|TRBV7-2|TRBJ2-2
TGTGCCAGCAGCTTAGCGGGAGTTTTCGGGGAGCTGTTTTTT
CASSLAGVFGELFF
>14|few|-|TRBV6-2/TRBV6-3|TRBJ1-5
TGTGCCAGCAGCTCGCTTAATAGCAATCAGCCCCAGCATTTT
CASSSLNSNQPQHF
>15|-|-|TRBV7-2|TRBJ1-1
TGTGCCAGCAGCTTAGCTCTCCTGGGGGGCACTGAAGCTTTCTTT
CASSLALLGGTEAFF
>13|few|-|TRBV29-1|TRBJ2-1
TGCAGCGTTGACGCGGGACCCTACAATGAGCAGTTCTTC
CSVDAGPYNEQFF
>15|-|TRBD2|TRBV10-1|TRBJ2-3
TGCGCCAGCAGTGAGTGGTCAGCGGGGGCAGATACGCAGTATTTT
CASSEWSAGADTQYF
>16|many|-|TRBV15|TRBJ1-1
TGTGCCACCAGCAGAGCCAGGCTCCTCCCGGACACTGAAGCTTTCTTT
CATSRARLLPDTEAFF
>16|few|-|TRBV5-1|TRBJ1-3
TGCGCCAGCAGCTCGGACGGAATATACTCTGGAAACACCATATATTTT
CASSSDGIYSGNTIYF
>12|-|-|TRBV6-5|TRBJ2-3
TGTGCCAGCGGGACACCGATAGATACGCAGTATTTT
CASGTPIDTQYF
>11|-|-|TRBV30|TRBJ1-2
TGTGCCTTTGACAGCGCAGATGGCTACACCTTC
CAFDSADGYTF
>15|few|-|TRBV4-2|TRBJ2-2
TGTGCCAGCAGCCAAGATCCAGGGGGGACATCTCGGCTGTTTTTT
CASSQDPGGTSRLFF
>15|-|-|TRBV28|TRBJ1-5
TGTGCCAGCAGTTTCAGAGAGACTTTCAATCAGCCCCAGCATTTT
CASSFRETFNQPQHF
>16|-|-|TRBV12-2|TRBJ2-1
TGTGCAAGTCGCCACACAGGACTAGCGGGAAACAATGAGCAGTTCTTC
CASRHTGLAGNNEQFF
>14|few|-|TRBV2|TRBJ2-7
TGTGCCAGCAGCGGGACGTTCAACTCCTACGAGCAGTACTTC
CASSGTFNSYEQYF
>14|-|-|TRBV7-8|TRBJ1-1
TGTGCCAGCAGCTTAGCTCCTGCGAACACTGAAGCTTTCTTT
CASSLAPANTEAFF